This TCR beta chain was captured by sequencing in a study of long-term antiretroviral therapy in people with HIV. Study-wide background: The 2015 recommendation for immediate ART came about a decade after the earliest samples.

None of the participants with HIV were treated outside the United States. At the survey level, the v3.0 immunoSEQ assay was run. Generated by immunoSEQ multiplex PCR, the TCRdb table keeps only in-frame clones and is missing some. Of 20,000 to 25,000 clones in the sample, 85% to 90% were seen once. The CDR3 has 13 amino acids. The ends were cut back, 3 bases at V and 9 bases at J, with 12 bases in the middle. CDR1 and CDR2 from the germline V gene are MDHEN and SYDVKM. The TCR sequence derives from a man between 60 and 70 years old with HIV. The starting material was unsorted PBMCs, obtained 2.3 years after starting antiretroviral therapy. This rearrangement joins TRBV28 to TRBJ2-1; the D gene is possibly TRBD1 (5 bases). The CDR3 sequence is CASSLGLLPEQFF. The CDR3 region has the DNA TGTGCCAGCAGTTTGGGGCTATTACCTGAGCAGTTCTTC.